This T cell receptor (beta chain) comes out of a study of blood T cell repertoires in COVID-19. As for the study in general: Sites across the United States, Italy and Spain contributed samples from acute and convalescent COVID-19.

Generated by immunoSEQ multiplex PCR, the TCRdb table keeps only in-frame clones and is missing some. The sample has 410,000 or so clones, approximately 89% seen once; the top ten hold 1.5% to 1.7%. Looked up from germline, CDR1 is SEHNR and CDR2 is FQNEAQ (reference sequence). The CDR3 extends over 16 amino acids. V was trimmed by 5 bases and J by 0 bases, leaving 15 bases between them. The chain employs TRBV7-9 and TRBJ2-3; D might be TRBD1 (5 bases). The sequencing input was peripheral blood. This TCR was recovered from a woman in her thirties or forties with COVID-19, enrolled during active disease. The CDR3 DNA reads TGTGCCAGCAGCCCTCTGTCCCGACAGAGCACAGATACGCAGTATTTT. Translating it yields CASSPLSRQSTDTQYF.